These 27 T cell receptor beta chains were sequenced from one sample in a study of regulatory T cells in long-lasting Graves disease. To make TCR beta libraries, researchers used iRepertoire HTBI primers and Arm-PCR of CDR3 regions. TCRdb re-derived calls from the multiplex PCR reads in MiXCR, one entry per CDR3 protein. This table holds roughly 430,000 distinct CDR3 sequences, roughly a fifth found once. Regarding time point: persistent/refractory GD, antithyroid drugs over 5 years with positive TRAb. The TCR library was made from RNA that had been extracted from PBMCs in TRIzol. Sequences were derived from peripheral blood mononuclear cells (PBMCs), sampled when the disease was refractory, from a patient treated with antithyroid drugs. The receptors come from a female donor with Graves disease.

The chain is built from TRBV5-6 and TRBJ2-5; 10 bases fit TRBD2. This CDR3 comprises 16 residues. Trimming at V came to 4 bases and at J to 4 bases, leaving 10 bases not matched to a gene. Per the germline V gene, CDR1 is SGHDT and CDR2 is YYEEEE. The DNA of the CDR3 is TGTGCCAGCAGCGAGACTAGCGGGTCGTGGATAGAGACCCAGTACTTC. Its protein is CASSETSGSWIETQYF.

Details on this clonotype: Sequence at one end of the junction differs from germline and may be a read error. The chain joins TRBV15 to TRBJ2-5, with 7 bases matching TRBD1. The CDR3 is 14 residues long. Germline-derived CDR1 and CDR2 are LNHNV and YYDKDF (reference sequence). This CDR3 reads CATSRAGGREAQYF. CDR3 coding DNA: TGTGCCACCAGCCGGGCAGGGGGACGAGAGGCCCAGTACTTC.

The V gene is TRBV3-1, the J gene TRBJ1-2; 10 bases line up with TRBD1. Germline assignment: CDR1 LGHDT and CDR2 YNNKEL (reference sequence). The CDR3 is 13 residues long. With V trimmed by 3 bases and J by 8 bases, 3 bases remained unmatched. CDR3 loop: CASSHDRGHGYTF. CDR3 sequence (DNA): TGTGCCAGCAGCCACGACAGGGGGCACGGCTACACCTTC.

This clonotype was observed once. The V call is TRBV4-1, the J call TRBJ1-4; D gene uncertain. Trimming took off 5 bases at V and 1 base at J, with 11 bases between the two ends. Per the germline V gene, CDR1 is MGHRA and CDR2 is YSYEKL. This CDR3 contains 15 residues. CDR3 residues: CASSVLAETNEKLFF. DNA for the CDR3: TGCGCCAGCAGCGTTCTGGCCGAAACTAATGAAAAACTGTTTTTT.

This clonotype was observed at least ten times. This chain joins TRBV28 and TRBJ1-6; no firm D call. Trimming left V 7 bases short and J 8 bases short, with 12 bases between. From germline, CDR1 is MDHEN and CDR2 SYDVKM. The CDR3 runs 13 residues. The CDR3 coding sequence is TGTGCCAGCACCCCGAGGAGGGATTCACCCCTCCACTTT. It yields the protein CASTPRRDSPLHF.

Regarding this clonotype: A much larger clone is a single base away; this may be a read error. The CDR3 ends on some other residue instead of the conserved phenylalanine or tryptophan, so this is likely a read error. This chain links TRBV6-1 with TRBJ1-5, with D perhaps matching TRBD1 (5 bases). V was trimmed by 5 bases and J by 3 bases, leaving 11 bases between them. The CDR3 sequence is 14 residues long. The germline V gene encodes CDR1 MNHNS and CDR2 SASEGT. CDR3 in amino acids: CASSTRQLNQPQHS. The CDR3, as DNA: TGTGCCAGCAGTACCCGACAGCTCAATCAGCCCCAGCATTCT.

The V gene is TRBV19, the J gene TRBJ1-5; a possible D gene is TRBD1 (5 bases). CDR3 length equals 13 residues. CDR1 and CDR2 from the germline V gene are LNHDA and SQIVND (reference sequence). V was clipped by 7 bases and J by 10 bases, with 17 bases between them. The CDR3 region has the DNA TGTGCCAGTAACCGTCGGGGGAGGAACCCCCAGCATTTT. Translated, it gives CASNRRGRNPQHF.

This clonotype was seen repeatedly, ten times or more. The V gene is TRBV28, the J gene TRBJ1-1; unclear D gene. Looked up from germline, CDR1 is MDHEN and CDR2 is SYDVKM. V was cut by 1 base and J by 1 base, with 4 bases left in between. The CDR3 has 13 amino acids. Here the CDR3 DNA reads TGTGCCAGCAGTTTATCAGAGAACACTGAAGCTTTCTTT. It is translated as CASSLSENTEAFF.

The J gene is TRBJ2-7, the V gene TRBV11-1; TRBD2 matches at 7 bases. The CDR3 spans 14 residues. CDR1 is SGHAT, CDR2 FQDESV, per germline (reference sequence). The trim removed 1 base at V and 6 bases at J, leaving 6 bases unmatched. CDR3 sequence reads: CASSLGMTSSEQYF. In DNA, the CDR3 is TGTGCCAGCAGCTTAGGGATGACTAGCTCCGAGCAGTACTTC.

Many counts were recorded for this clonotype. The chain combines TRBV24-1 with TRBJ2-2, with D unclear. The length of the CDR3 is 16 residues. With 1 base removed from V and 0 bases from J, the gap between germline ends came to 8 bases. Per germline, CDR1 KGHDR and CDR2 SFDVKD. CDR3 DNA: TGTGCCACCAGTGATTTTACAGCCACGAACACCGGGGAGCTGTTTTTT. This gives the protein CATSDFTATNTGELFF.

The chain joins TRBV29-1 to TRBJ2-1; 13 bases match TRBD2. J was trimmed by 10 bases and V by 4 bases; bases with no gene match: 7. This CDR3 has 14 residues. Per germline, CDR1 SQVTM and CDR2 ANQGSEA. CDR3 in amino acids: CSVVRGTSGTEQFF. CDR3 bases: TGCAGCGTTGTCCGTGGGACTAGCGGGACCGAGCAGTTCTTC.

This clonotype was counted a few times. This chain uses TRBV29-1 with TRBJ2-5; no clear D gene. V was pared by 5 bases and J by 1 base, with 11 bases between. Per germline, CDR1 SQVTM and CDR2 ANQGSEA. The CDR3 loop spans 13 amino acids. CDR3 nucleotides: TGCAGCGTTTTCCCCGGGTCCCAAGAGACCCAGTACTTC. Its translation is CSVFPGSQETQYF.

This chain uses TRBV5-4 with TRBJ2-1; 8 nucleotides agree with TRBD2. Losses at the gene ends were 4 bases for V and 6 bases for J; bases not matched to a gene: 12. Germline assignment: CDR1 SGHNT and CDR2 YYREEE (reference sequence). The CDR3 sequence is 16 residues long. CDR3 nucleotides: TGTGCCAGCAGCAGGGTTGAGCGGGAGTGGACCAATGAGCAGTTCTTC. Its translation is CASSRVEREWTNEQFF.

The V and J genes are TRBV18 and TRBJ2-2; maybe TRBD2 (5 bases). CDR1 KGHSH and CDR2 LQKENI come from the germline V gene. The V end lost 3 bases, the J end lost 0 bases, and 11 bases lay between the germline ends. The CDR3 runs to 16 residues. CDR3 bases: TGTGCCAGCTCACCCTCCAGGAGGACGAACACCGGGGAGCTGTTTTTT. It yields the protein CASSPSRRTNTGELFF.

There are many counts of this clonotype. V gene TRBV28 combines with J gene TRBJ2-7; maybe TRBD1 (6 bases). The V end was cut by 3 bases, the J end by 7 bases, with 22 bases between. The CDR3 runs 16 residues. Germline CDR1 is MDHEN and CDR2 is SYDVKM. The CDR3 DNA sequence: TGTGCCAGCAGTTTCCCCGAATACCAGGGGCGGCGGGAGCAGTACTTC. Its translation: CASSFPEYQGRREQYF.

The genes are TRBV29-1 and TRBJ1-5; 10 nucleotides line up with TRBD1. CDR1 and CDR2 from the germline V gene are SQVTM and ANQGSEA. The CDR3 spans 13 residues. The V segment lost 7 bases and the J segment 3 bases; nucleotides outside the gene matches: 3. The CDR3 nucleotides are TGCAGCGAGGGACAGGGGTCCAATCAGCCCCAGCATTTT. Amino acids: CSEGQGSNQPQHF.

In DNA form, the CDR3 reads TGCAGTGCTTTTATCACGGGCCCGGGCACCGGGGAGCTGTTTTTT. Translation: CSAFITGPGTGELFF. The rearrangement joins TRBV20-1 to TRBJ2-2; D uncertain. Trimming shortened V by 5 bases and J by 4 bases, and 17 bases separated the two germline ends. The CDR3 extends over 15 amino acids. Germline V lookup: CDR1 DFQATT, CDR2 SNEGSKA (reference sequence).

V is TRBV6-1 and J is TRBJ2-3; 9 bases align to TRBD2. Trimming removed 4 bases from V and 3 bases from J; junction bases left unmatched: 5. The CDR3 is made up of 15 amino acids. The V gene's germline CDR1 is MNHNS and CDR2 SASEGT. The CDR3 DNA reads as TGTGCCAGCAGTGGGGATAGCGGGAGAACAGATACGCAGTATTTT. Its protein is CASSGDSGRTDTQYF.

The sample holds a few counts of this clonotype. The chain recombines TRBV6-1 with TRBJ2-2; D might be TRBD1 (5 bases). The CDR3 is 15 residues long. Germline V gene sequence: CDR1 MNHNS, CDR2 SASEGT. Trimming cost V 5 bases and J 1 base, with 11 bases left between them. The CDR3: CASSLGAVNTGELFF. For the CDR3, the DNA is TGTGCCAGCAGTCTTGGGGCTGTGAACACCGGGGAGCTGTTTTTT.

The chain is built from TRBV5-1 and TRBJ2-5; TRBD2 agrees at 8 bases. Germline V gene sequence: CDR1 SGHRS, CDR2 YFSETQ. The CDR3 length is 13 residues. V was pared by 3 bases and J by 5 bases, with 3 bases of the junction left unmatched. The chain's CDR3 is CASSSKREETQYF. DNA of the CDR3: TGCGCCAGCAGCTCAAAGCGGGAGGAGACCCAGTACTTC.

A few counts support this clonotype. The chain employs TRBV6-1 and TRBJ2-5; 14 nucleotides match TRBD2. This CDR3 spans 16 amino acids. Germline CDR1 reads MNHNS; CDR2 reads SASEGT. Trimming cost V 6 bases and J 4 bases; bases outside gene matches: 7. The CDR3 nucleotides read TGTGCCAGCAGCCGACCGGGACTAGCGGGAGCAGAGACCCAGTACTTC. This sequence encodes CASSRPGLAGAETQYF.

The chain has TRBV20-1 and TRBJ2-7; 7 bases agree with TRBD2. The CDR3 covers 14 residues. Germline assignment: CDR1 DFQATT and CDR2 SNEGSKA (reference sequence). The V gene end was trimmed by 3 bases and the J gene end by 0 bases; junction bases not matched to a gene: 5. CDR3 bases: TGCAGTGCTAGGCGGGAGTCCAGCTCCTACGAGCAGTACTTC. Amino acids: CSARRESSSYEQYF.

V is TRBV7-9 and J is TRBJ1-1, with a possible D match to TRBD1 (6 bases). This CDR3 comprises 15 residues. Germline V lookup: CDR1 SEHNR, CDR2 FQNEAQ (reference sequence). With 3 bases removed from V and 3 bases from J, the gap between germline ends came to 14 bases. The CDR3 region has the DNA TGTGCCAGCAGCTTTGGGGGCGGGCGAGACACTGAAGCTTTCTTT. This sequence encodes CASSFGGGRDTEAFF.

The chain links TRBV10-2 to TRBJ2-7; 9 bases match TRBD2. Germline CDR1 reads WSHSY; CDR2 reads SAAADI. The CDR3 loop spans 16 amino acids. The V segment lost 6 bases and the J segment 1 base; nucleotides outside the gene matches: 10. The CDR3 loop is CASRGPLAGSSYEQYF. The CDR3 region has the DNA TGCGCCAGCAGGGGGCCGCTAGCGGGAAGTTCCTACGAGCAGTACTTC.

This clonotype was seen only a few times. The chain combines TRBV6-5 with TRBJ1-2, with 8 bases lining up with TRBD1. Germline V lookup: CDR1 MNHEY, CDR2 SVGAGI. V was clipped by 2 bases and J by 3 bases; unmatched bases: 5. The CDR3 runs 15 residues. CDR3 loop: CASSYADRAHYGYTF. The CDR3 region has the DNA TGTGCCAGCAGTTACGCGGACAGGGCCCACTATGGCTACACCTTC.

This clonotype occurred a few times. J is TRBJ1-2 and V is TRBV28; 7 bases fit TRBD1. The V and J ends lost 6 bases and 4 bases, in that order; junction bases with no gene match: 8. The CDR3 length is 14 residues. Per the germline V gene, CDR1 is MDHEN and CDR2 is SYDVKM. The CDR3 region is CASRATGIRYGYTF. CDR3 coding DNA: TGTGCCAGCAGGGCGACAGGGATCCGCTATGGCTACACCTTC.

This clonotype was counted many times. CDR3 bases: TGCAGCGTAAGGACAGGGGGGACCGGGGAGCTGTTTTTT. As protein: CSVRTGGTGELFF. The V call is TRBV29-1, the J call TRBJ2-2, with 10 bases aligning to TRBD1. The CDR3 runs 13 residues. The J segment lost 5 bases and the V segment lost 6 bases, leaving 3 bases of the junction unmatched. CDR1 is SQVTM, CDR2 ANQGSEA, per germline.